Included here is one T cell receptor (beta chain) sequence, with context. The clone's antigen remains unknown. Base qualities were left out, and no much larger clone turns up one base away. V sheds 4 bases and J sheds 1 base, leaving 12 bases between their ends. The CDR3 goes from the cysteine to the phenylalanine over 15 residues. CDR3 DNA is the only sequence kept; it has 45 bases, read in frame from the first base. CDR1 and CDR2 (WNHNN, SYGVQD) derive from the germline V gene (reference sequence). This sample is drawn from a study of cytomegalovirus exposure and HLA in healthy donors (dated by TCRdb to 2017 to 2019). With respect to the entire study: An earlier analysis of about 530 of the donors reported 276 Gb of sequence data and 117 million unique TCR beta sequences obtained from some 170 million T cells. An early release covering roughly 580 HLA-typed donors comprised roughly 300 gigabases of sequencing data and tens of millions of unique TCR sequences. The genetic ancestry cluster associated with self-reported Caucasian donors included about four fifths of the 300 to 400 genotyped donors. The aim of the study was to test whether cataloging public T cell receptors could identify signatures of past pathogen exposure. The study used immunosequencing to profile the T cell repertoires of 666 subjects and linked those repertoires to cytomegalovirus serostatus. Along with the approximately 670-subject first cohort, a separate validation cohort of some 130 different subjects was used. High-throughput TCR immunosequencing, statistical association of individual TCRs with disease status, and machine learning were combined to predict cytomegalovirus infection status. A later analysis re-examined previously published TCR beta repertoires from about 670 donors and added high-resolution HLA genotyping to investigate patterns of TCR occurrence. Rather than using new phenotypic data, the later analysis identified candidate immune exposures from TCR beta sequences and from how often those sequences occurred across donors. To decide whether each TCR beta V gene segment behaved as functional or pseudogenic, an earlier analysis of approximately 590 of the donors relied on high-throughput TCR beta sequencing. Donor age, sex, ethnicity and CMV serostatus were compiled alongside the repertoire data. Genome-wide SNP genotypes for about 55% of the 666 donors were used in a later genetic analysis, which treated that subset as a discovery cohort. Every repertoire in the discovery cohort had been generated on one and the same sequencing platform. HLA typing covered class I and class II loci at four-digit resolution. Typing coverage differed by locus: A, B, C, DRB1 and DQB1 were typed in about 620-630 donors, DQA1 in about 560, DPA1 in 600 to 610, and DPB1 in roughly 450. A handful of DR-DQ haplotypes were handled as single units for association and clustering because linkage in the cohort was strong. Among roughly 400 genotyped donors of the cohort, an average of roughly 230,000 unique TCR beta nucleotide sequences was sequenced per donor, of which 15% to 20% were non-productive.

Library method: the immunoSEQ multiplex PCR assay. The multiplex PCR relied on a mix of 60 forward primers for TCR Vbeta segments and 13 reverse primers for TCR Jbeta segments. Amplification of the CDR3 region of rearranged TCR beta genes was performed with a multiplex PCR assay on genomic DNA. The Illumina HiSeq System was used to sequence the amplified TCR beta libraries as 87-base-pair reads. Turning to the authors' computational methods: A later analysis counted approximately 74 million unique TCR beta chains across the 650 to 800 repertoires, and some 11 million of these chains were shared by at least two donors. Raw reads were error-corrected and collapsed into unique sequences by a nearest-neighbor algorithm in which closely related sequences were merged to remove PCR and sequencing errors. Alignment of CDR3 sequences to IMGT reference sequences was used to assign V, D and J gene segments. For a sequence to be retained, at least a six-nucleotide match to both a V gene segment and a J gene segment was required. A rearrangement counted as productive if the CDR3 had no stop codons and remained in frame with V and J, and every other rearrangement counted as non-productive. CDR3 was defined according to IMGT convention as the region running from the second conserved V-encoded cysteine to the conserved J-encoded phenylalanine. In an earlier analysis of more than 550 of the donors, sequences lacking an unambiguous match to a single V gene segment were excluded. In an earlier analysis of roughly 600 of the donors, a V segment was called functional when productive rearrangements were above 56.7%, and segregating when the standard deviation between donors exceeded 5%. A statistical classification framework was built to diagnose cytomegalovirus status from the catalog of TCR beta chain sequences. V and J gene assignment, in a later analysis, came from comparing TCR nucleotide sequences with IMGT/GENE-DB human TR gene sequences. The TCRdist pipeline was used in a later analysis to assign CDR3 sequences and most-parsimonious VDJ recombination scenarios. In a later analysis, each TCR beta chain was defined by its CDR3 amino acid sequence together with its V-gene family, and reads lacking a unique V-gene family were excluded. A later analysis removed nearly 600 highly shared, low-generation-probability nucleotide sequences to deal with suspected cross-contamination and a sequencing artifact. In a later analysis, a clonal expansion index was calculated for each public chain from normalized within-repertoire ranks of inferred template counts. Generation probabilities in a later analysis came from a VDJ recombination model fitted to out-of-frame rearrangements, and those results were checked against IGoR. Hypergeometric tests were used in a later analysis to score TCR-TCR, TCR-HLA and TCR-CMV co-occurrence, with a repertoire-size bias correction applied to the TCR pairs. False discovery rates were estimated in a later analysis by permuting HLA or CMV assignments 20 times. In a later analysis, co-occurring TCRs were grouped with DBSCAN, and TCRdist sequence similarity was added when clustering was performed within HLA-allele-positive subsets. Repertoires with fewer than 30,000 or more than 120,000 public chains, plus five repertoires with anomalous nucleotide sharing, were excluded from co-occurrence clustering. TCRdb stores this immuneACCESS table with in-frame sequences only. Part of the clones is absent; in the studies checked, under half of the shortfall reflects unresolved V genes, and no reason is known for the rest. The D gene and trimming were derived from the DNA, and the V and J assignments and clone size from that table. The sample table shows tens of thousands of clones, and around 67% are seen once. The ten largest clonotypes hold about 2.3% of the sample.

The cohort was made up of around 720 healthy bone marrow donors. Cohort members were all nominally healthy when sampled, although unrecorded immune exposures were likely present. Of the roughly 720 cohort members, about 280 had positive CMV serostatus and 352 had negative CMV serostatus, and CMV serostatus was not recorded for the donor. A peripheral blood sample was provided by each donor, and peripheral blood mononuclear cells were used for TCR beta sequencing. Genomic DNA extraction from the blood cell samples was performed with the Qiagen DNeasy Blood Extraction Kit. Broader findings and caveats from the paper: A cluster of highly shared sequence variants was judged likely to be a technical artifact of the sequencing pipeline. The study gave a list of about 160 TCR beta chains associated with cytomegalovirus. Roughly uniform sequencing depth across donors was assumed in presence/absence analyses, although this assumption may not hold. At a false discovery rate of 0.05, a later analysis linked under 20,000 TCR beta sequences to specific HLA alleles. A further reported finding was that TCR beta sequences accurately predicted the HLA-A and HLA-B alleles for most subjects in the first cohort. It was suggested by the authors that the approach could potentially be generalized to other disease states and immunological phenotypes. Correlated functional status among segregating V segments might reflect linkage disequilibrium, but an unknown experimental factor could not be ruled out. Cytomegalovirus status was reported to be diagnosed by the classifier with high specificity and sensitivity in both the original and validation cohorts. The earlier analysis of 587 of the donors excluded some 16 rarely observed V segments, including chromosome 9 orphons, because counts were too low. Most CMV-associated TCR beta chains appeared to be HLA-restricted in a later analysis, and the HLA associations seemed to be driven largely by CMV exposure. A later genetic analysis reported fewer N-insertions in productive TCRs among donors in an Asian-associated ancestry cluster than the roughly 720-donor mean. An earlier analysis of approximately 570 of the donors showed that most TCR beta V segments appeared in productive rearrangements either about 87% or about 30% of the time, which broadly matched IMGT annotations. Some IMGT-functional V segments, including TRBV6-2 and TRBV6-3, could not be distinguished by the 87-base-pair reads and were therefore excluded. V-gene and J-gene trimming of TCR beta chains was associated with a missense DCLRE1C variant in a later genetic analysis, and the association was replicated in an independent cohort. Most TCR sequences were seen in very few donors, while some public TCRs were found in many individuals. When HLA alleles, especially DR and DQ, strongly co-occurred, TCR associations were difficult to assign to individual alleles. According to a later analysis, TCR association rates differed among HLA loci, with DRB1 alleles showing the most associated TCRs and HLA-C alleles showing the fewest. In this cohort, only TCR beta chains were sequenced, and detectable features were limited by the absence of alpha or paired-chain data. CMV serostatus was the only immune exposure information available for the cohort. A later analysis found that HLA-associated TCR beta chains were more clonally expanded and had lower generation probabilities than equally common non-associated chains. Several of the top co-occurrence clusters appeared to be linked to parvovirus B19, influenza, CMV and Epstein-Barr virus, according to a later analysis. In vitro tests confirmed that a few of the cytomegalovirus-associated TCR beta chains recognize cytomegalovirus antigens. HLA typing was unavailable for some donors at each locus, so association tests used only the typed subset.

The specimen was PBMCs. This TCR was sampled from a human donor in good health. This sequence uses TRBV10-1 and TRBJ2-3; TRBD2 might be the D gene, on 5 matching bases. The DNA sequence is TGCGCCAGCAGTGGGAACGGGGAAGGCACAGATACGCAGTATTTT. It encodes CASSGNGEGTDTQYF.